The clone carrying this T cell receptor (beta chain) was recorded at least ten times. Its cognate antigen is unknown. A single record per CDR3 protein comes from TCRdb applying MiXCR to the 5' RACE reads. The sample records 200,000 or so distinct CDR3 sequences, 13% being singletons. This entry comes from a study of CD8 T cells in ankylosing spondylitis. Study-wide points: Reactive arthritis synovial fluid and blood previously showed some of these motif variants. Reportedly, significant enrichment of disease-linked clones occurred in matched ankylosing spondylitis synovial fluid. One TCR beta motif, made up of 7 or 8 highly homologous variants, appeared characteristic of ankylosing spondylitis blood.

V was trimmed by 0 bases and J by 5 bases, leaving 10 bases between them. CDR3 length: 14 amino acids. Germline V gives CDR1 DFQATT, CDR2 SNEGSKA (reference sequence). This chain joins TRBV20-1 and TRBJ1-4, with no clear D. The sample consisted of blood, either unsorted or a sorted T cell fraction (not recorded which). This clonotype originated in a female donor with ankylosing spondylitis or in good health (not recorded which). The CDR3 reads CSAREKGPNEKLFF. As DNA, the CDR3 is TGCAGTGCTAGAGAAAAAGGCCCCAATGAAAAACTGTTTTTT.